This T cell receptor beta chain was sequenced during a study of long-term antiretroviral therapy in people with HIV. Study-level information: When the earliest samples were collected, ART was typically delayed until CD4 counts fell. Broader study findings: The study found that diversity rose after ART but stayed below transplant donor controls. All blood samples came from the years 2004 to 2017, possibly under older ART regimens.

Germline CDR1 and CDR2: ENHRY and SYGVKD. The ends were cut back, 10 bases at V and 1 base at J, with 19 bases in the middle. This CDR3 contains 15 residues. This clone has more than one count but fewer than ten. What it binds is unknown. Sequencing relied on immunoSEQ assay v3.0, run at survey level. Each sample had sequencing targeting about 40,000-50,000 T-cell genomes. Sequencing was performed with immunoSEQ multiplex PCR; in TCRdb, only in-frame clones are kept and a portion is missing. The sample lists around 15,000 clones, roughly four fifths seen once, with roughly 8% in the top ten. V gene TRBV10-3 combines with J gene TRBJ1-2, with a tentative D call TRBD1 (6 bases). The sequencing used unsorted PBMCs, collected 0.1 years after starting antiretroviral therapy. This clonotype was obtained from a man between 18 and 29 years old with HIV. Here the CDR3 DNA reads TGTGCCACCCAGGGGCAGGCCGTCTTTAACTATGGCTACACCTTC. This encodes CATQGQAVFNYGYTF.